Sequencing of this TCR beta chain was carried out in a study of CD8 T cells in ankylosing spondylitis. Study-wide findings and caveats: A motif in TCR beta, a set of seven to nine highly homologous variants, appeared characteristic of ankylosing spondylitis blood.

Trimming took 3 bases from V and 10 from J; bases not matched to a gene: 6. Germline-derived CDR1 and CDR2 are SQVTM and ANQGSEA. CDR3 length equals 12 residues. Using its own MiXCR run on the 5' RACE reads, TCRdb lists one record per CDR3 protein. The sample consists of 700,000 to 850,000 distinct CDR3 sequences, 10% to 15% of them appearing once. This clonotype was counted at least ten times. Its specificity is unknown. The chain combines TRBV29-1 with TRBJ1-2; 9 bases fit TRBD1. Sequenced input: blood, either unsorted or a sorted T cell fraction (not recorded which). The TCR sequence derives from a male donor with ankylosing spondylitis. This chain's CDR3 is CSVEGTGWSYTF. The DNA for the CDR3 is TGCAGCGTTGAGGGGACAGGGTGGTCCTACACCTTC.